These T cell receptor beta chains were read from a single sample in a study of response to subunit inactivated influenza vaccine. MiXCR, run by TCRdb on the RT-PCR reads, gives a single entry per CDR3 protein. This sample has about 540,000 distinct CDR3 sequences, with around a quarter found just once. These sequences were also reported in another study, on T cells expressing NK-cell markers.

The starting material was CD4+ T cells sorted from PBMCs, obtained about 13 days after vaccination. The receptors were sampled from a man in his fifties who received an inactivated influenza vaccine. CDR3s include the opening cysteine and the closing phenylalanine or tryptophan. A D gene is named only where the DNA matches it firmly. The size field is filled for only some rows; it gives once, few, many or a size class.

>TRBJ2-5|-|-|TRBV7-2
CASTLGGGHQETQYF
TGTGCCAGCACCCTTGGTGGGGGCCACCAAGAGACCCAGTACTTC
>TRBJ2-7|-|TRBD1|TRBV7-3
CASSAGGQVGIYEQYF
TGTGCCAGCAGCGCAGGCGGACAGGTTGGAATTTACGAGCAGTACTTC
>TRBJ2-2|few|-|TRBV5-6
CASSLVGDSGELFF
TGTGCCAGCAGCTTGGTTGGGGATTCCGGGGAGCTGTTTTTT
>TRBJ1-1|few|-|TRBV12-3/TRBV12-4
CATVANTEAFF
TGTGCCACCGTAGCCAATACTGAAGCTTTCTTT
>TRBJ1-4|-|TRBD1|TRBV12-3/TRBV12-4
CASARQGINEKLFF
TGTGCCAGCGCCAGACAGGGGATTAATGAAAAACTGTTTTTT
>TRBJ2-7|once|-|TRBV5-1
CASSLQPGRLYEQYF
TGCGCCAGCAGCTTACAACCAGGACGGCTTTACGAGCAGTACTTC
>TRBJ2-5|-|TRBD1|TRBV28
CASSPRTGSGQETQYF
TGTGCCAGCAGCCCCCGGACAGGGTCTGGTCAAGAGACCCAGTACTTC
>TRBJ2-3|few|-|TRBV27
CASSLYRPGWTDTQYF
TGTGCCAGCAGTTTATACAGGCCAGGGTGGACAGATACGCAGTATTTT
>TRBJ1-1|-|-|TRBV5-1
CASSLDSSQLNTEAFF
TGCGCCAGCAGCTTGGACAGCTCTCAATTGAACACTGAAGCTTTCTTT
>TRBJ2-2|-|-|TRBV7-2
CASSTPSRELFF
TGTGCCAGCAGCACCCCGAGTCGGGAGCTGTTTTTT
>TRBJ2-1|few|TRBD2|TRBV5-5
CASSLGGLADEQFF
TGTGCCAGCAGCTTGGGGGGCCTAGCGGATGAGCAGTTCTTC
>TRBJ1-5|few|-|TRBV5-5
CASSFSPKARQPQHF
TGTGCCAGCAGCTTTAGCCCAAAGGCCCGTCAGCCCCAGCATTTT
>TRBJ2-3|few|-|TRBV12-3/TRBV12-4
CASGRGKRKYF
TGTGCCAGCGGTCGGGGCAAGAGAAAGTATTTT
>TRBJ2-7|few|-|TRBV5-1
CASSRGVLSSYEQYF
TGCGCCAGCAGCCGCGGGGTACTGTCGTCCTACGAGCAGTACTTC
>TRBJ1-1|-|-|TRBV29-1
CSVGGGRNTEAFF
TGCAGCGTTGGAGGGGGAAGGAACACTGAAGCTTTCTTT
>TRBJ2-5|many|-|TRBV10-3
CAISGARETQYF
TGTGCCATCAGTGGGGCAAGAGAGACCCAGTACTTC
>TRBJ1-1|many|TRBD1|TRBV20-1
CSARGVRGGTEAFF
TGCAGTGCCCGAGGTGTCAGGGGGGGCACTGAAGCTTTCTTT
>TRBJ2-2|few|-|TRBV7-9
CASSLSTGSSTGELFF
TGTGCCAGCAGCTTAAGTACAGGCTCGAGTACCGGGGAGCTGTTTTTT
>TRBJ1-1|few|TRBD1|TRBV4-1
CASSQDAGGRLTEAFF
TGCGCCAGCAGCCAAGATGCAGGGGGCCGATTAACTGAAGCTTTCTTT
>TRBJ1-5|few|-|TRBV12-3/TRBV12-4
CASSLVGRPDQPQHF
TGTGCCAGCAGTTTAGTCGGCAGGCCCGATCAGCCCCAGCATTTT
>TRBJ2-7|-|TRBD1|TRBV12-3/TRBV12-4
CASSLIGTGAGEQYF
TGTGCCAGCAGTTTAATCGGGACAGGGGCCGGCGAGCAGTACTTC
>TRBJ1-1|few|TRBD1|TRBV6-6
CASSYGDSAEAFF
TGTGCCAGCAGTTACGGGGACAGTGCTGAAGCTTTCTTT
>TRBJ2-1|few|-|TRBV20-1
CSAPGQGTNEQFF
TGCAGTGCTCCGGGTCAGGGAACCAATGAGCAGTTCTTC
>TRBJ2-3|few|TRBD2|TRBV7-3
CASTLGLAGVTDTQYF
TGTGCCAGCACCCTAGGTCTAGCGGGAGTTACAGATACGCAGTATTTT
>TRBJ2-5|few|TRBD2|TRBV20-1
CSAGLAGKETQYF
TGCAGTGCAGGACTAGCGGGCAAAGAGACCCAGTACTTC
>TRBJ2-2|few|-|TRBV28
CASLNRIYTGELFF
TGTGCCAGCTTAAACCGAATATACACCGGGGAGCTGTTTTTT
>TRBJ1-1|-|-|TRBV30
CAWRTGFRNTEAFF
TGTGCCTGGAGAACAGGGTTTCGGAACACTGAAGCTTTCTTT
>TRBJ2-7|-|TRBD2|TRBV7-2
CASSPTGGRFHEQYF
TGTGCCAGCAGCCCGACGGGAGGTCGATTCCACGAGCAGTACTTC
>TRBJ2-3|-|TRBD2|TRBV15
CATSRDLAGRGDTQYF
TGTGCCACCAGCAGAGATCTGGCAGGGCGGGGGGATACGCAGTATTTT
>TRBJ1-3|few|-|TRBV7-9
CASSGSGNTIYF
TGTGCCAGCAGCGGCAGTGGAAACACCATATATTTT
>TRBJ2-7|-|-|TRBV7-3
CASSVGPSPGYEQYF
TGTGCCAGCAGCGTGGGCCCTTCCCCGGGCTACGAGCAGTACTTC
>TRBJ2-7|few|-|TRBV6-2/TRBV6-3
CASSDGAFQQYF
TGTGCCAGCAGCGACGGCGCGTTTCAGCAGTACTTC
>TRBJ2-7|-|-|TRBV7-9
CASSMTGSYEQYF
TGTGCCAGCAGCATGACAGGTTCCTACGAGCAGTACTTC
>TRBJ2-1|few|TRBD2|TRBV6-2/TRBV6-3
CASNLAGRYNEQFF
TGTGCCAGCAATCTAGCGGGACGCTACAATGAGCAGTTCTTC
>TRBJ2-3|few|-|TRBV20-1
CSAIDGTTDTQYF
TGCAGTGCTATCGATGGTACTACAGATACGCAGTATTTT
>TRBJ1-5|few|-|TRBV2
CASRTGGDLSMPQHF
TGTGCCAGCAGAACAGGTGGTGATCTGTCAATGCCCCAGCATTTT
>TRBJ2-3|few|-|TRBV7-9
CASRLEETDTQYF
TGTGCCAGCAGACTTGAGGAGACAGATACGCAGTATTTT